One TCR beta chain is described in this entry. The entry originates in a study of T cell changes during pregnancy in multiple sclerosis. Repertoires were generated with immunoSEQ multiplex PCR, while TCRdb's copy carries only in-frame clones and drops some. The sample has around 75,000 clones, 94% seen once; the top ten hold about 0.14%. V was clipped by 10 bases and J by 2 bases, with 11 bases between them. The CDR3 totals 12 residues. The germline V gene has CDR1 MNHNS and CDR2 SASEGT. The clonotype was recovered from a female donor with multiple sclerosis, enrolled in a pregnancy study. Specimen: CD4+ T cells from peripheral blood mononuclear cells, collected after pregnancy. The chain uses TRBV6-1 and TRBJ1-2; D may be TRBD1 (5 bases). The CDR3 loop is CATEGQNYGYTF. Written as DNA, the CDR3 is TGTGCCACGGAGGGGCAGAACTATGGCTACACCTTC.